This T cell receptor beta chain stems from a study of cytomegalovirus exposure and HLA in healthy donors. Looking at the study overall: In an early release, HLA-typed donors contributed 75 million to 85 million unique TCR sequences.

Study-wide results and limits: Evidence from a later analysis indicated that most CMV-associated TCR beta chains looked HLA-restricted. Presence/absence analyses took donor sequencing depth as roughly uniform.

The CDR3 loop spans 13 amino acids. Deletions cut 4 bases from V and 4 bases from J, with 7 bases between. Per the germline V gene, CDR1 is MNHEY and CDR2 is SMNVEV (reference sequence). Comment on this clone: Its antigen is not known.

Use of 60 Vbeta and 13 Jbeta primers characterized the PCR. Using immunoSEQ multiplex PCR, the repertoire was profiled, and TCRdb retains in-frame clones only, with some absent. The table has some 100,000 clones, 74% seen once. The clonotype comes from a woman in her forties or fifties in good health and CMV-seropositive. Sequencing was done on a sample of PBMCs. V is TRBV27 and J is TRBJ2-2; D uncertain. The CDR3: CASSSQSTGELFF. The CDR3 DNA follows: TGTGCCAGCAGTTCACAAAGCACCGGGGAGCTGTTTTTT.